These 27 T cell receptor beta chains came from one sample sequenced in a study of blood T cell repertoires in COVID-19. Data came from immunoSEQ multiplex PCR; TCRdb stores just in-frame clones and leaves some out. The repertoire includes a few hundred thousand clones, 65% to 90% of them detected once, and approximately 4.8% sits in the top ten. Sequenced sample: PBMCs or T cells enriched from blood (not recorded which). The receptors come from a woman aged 25 to 39 who had been exposed to COVID-19.

This clone was seen just once. The chain has TRBV11-2 and TRBJ1-1; D may be TRBD1 (5 bases). V lost 6 bases and J lost 6, with 14 bases in between. The CDR3 is made up of 13 amino acids. Germline-derived CDR1 and CDR2 are SGHAT and FQNNGV. The CDR3 DNA is TGTGCCAGCAGTCTGGGGGGGTCCGCTGAAGCTTTCTTT. Translation gives CASSLGGSAEAFF.

This chain connects TRBV19 to TRBJ1-5; D perhaps matches TRBD1 (6 bases). Trimming shortened V by 10 bases and J by 2 bases, and 12 bases separated the two germline ends. Germline V gene sequence: CDR1 LNHDA, CDR2 SQIVND (reference sequence). CDR3 length equals 13 residues. In DNA form, the CDR3 reads TGTGCCACATCGTCAGGGGGCAATCAGCCCCAGCATTTT. Protein: CATSSGGNQPQHF.

The chain combines TRBV7-6 with TRBJ2-5, with a weak D call TRBD2 (6 bases). V gave up 2 bases and J gave up 2 bases, with 15 bases separating them. This CDR3 spans 16 amino acids. Germline V lookup: CDR1 SGHVS, CDR2 FNYEAQ. The CDR3 reads CASSLQPAGIQETQYF. The CDR3 region has the DNA TGTGCCAGCAGCTTACAGCCCGCGGGGATACAAGAGACCCAGTACTTC.

The chain recombines TRBV11-2 with TRBJ2-3; D is uncertain. Germline V gene lookup returns CDR1 SGHAT and CDR2 FQNNGV. Trimming stripped 0 bases from V and 8 bases from J, with 3 bases between. The CDR3 is 11 residues long. CDR3 in DNA: TGTGCCAGCAGCTTAGAGAGTACGCAGTATTTT. This codes for CASSLESTQYF.

Comments on this clone: A much larger clonotype is one base distant, so this may be a read error. CDR3 nucleotide sequence: TGTGCCAGCAGTGACCCCGGACTAGCGGGGGGGAATGAGCAGTTCTTC. This encodes CASSDPGLAGGNEQFF. The chain joins TRBV2 to TRBJ2-1, with 15 bases aligning to TRBD2. This CDR3 has 16 amino acids. Per the germline V gene, CDR1 is SNHLY and CDR2 is FYNNEI. With 3 bases clipped from V and 7 bases from J, the junction kept 4 bases outside the gene matches.

As DNA, the CDR3 is TGTGCCAGTAGTGTTGGGCAAATGAACACTGAAGCTTTCTTT. Protein: CASSVGQMNTEAFF. The chain uses TRBV19 and TRBJ1-1, with no clear D. Trimming took off 5 bases at V and 0 bases at J, with 10 bases between the two ends. This CDR3 is built from 14 residues. CDR1 and CDR2 from the germline V gene are LNHDA and SQIVND (reference sequence).

This chain joins TRBV29-1 and TRBJ2-1; 7 bases map to TRBD2. With 0 bases clipped from V and 1 base from J, the junction kept 9 bases outside the gene matches. The length of the CDR3 is 17 residues. CDR1 and CDR2 from the germline V gene are SQVTM and ANQGSEA. CDR3 loop: CSVEDGGGGISYNEQFF. In DNA form, the CDR3 reads TGCAGCGTTGAAGATGGTGGCGGGGGAATTTCCTACAATGAGCAGTTCTTC.

The chain uses TRBV4-1 and TRBJ2-5; 9 bases are shared with TRBD2. Germline values: CDR1 MGHRA, CDR2 YSYEKL. J gave up 4 bases and V 0 bases, and 15 bases lay outside the gene matches. The CDR3 loop spans 19 amino acids. The CDR3: CASSQDKGLAGGPVETQYF. The CDR3 DNA follows: TGCGCCAGCAGCCAAGACAAAGGCTTGGCGGGGGGGCCGGTAGAGACCCAGTACTTC.

A few counts support this clone. The chain is built from TRBV7-3 and TRBJ1-1, with D maybe TRBD1 (5 bases). The CDR3 consists of 16 residues. CDR1 is SGHTA, CDR2 FQGTGA, per germline. Trimming left V 2 bases short and J 8 bases short, with 21 bases between. CDR3 DNA sequence: TGTGCCAGCAGCTTAGTCCCAAATTCTTTGGGGGGAGAAGCTTTCTTT. It yields the protein CASSLVPNSLGGEAFF.

This clone turned up a few times. V usage is TRBV6-5 and J usage is TRBJ2-1; TRBD2 matches at 10 bases. The germline gives CDR1 MNHEY, CDR2 SVGAGI. The CDR3 sequence is 16 residues long. V trimming: 3 bases; J trimming: 4 bases; junction bases outside the gene matches: 6. In nucleotides, the CDR3 is TGTGCCAGCAGTTATGGAAGCGGGGGGGGATACAATGAGCAGTTCTTC. The encoded protein is CASSYGSGGGYNEQFF.

This chain connects TRBV21-1 to TRBJ1-5; the table's D call, TRBD1, was not checked against the DNA. TRBV21-1 is a recognized pseudogene. The CDR3 length is 17 residues. CDR3 in amino acids: CASRKSQGGRANQPQHF. DNA of the CDR3: TGTGCCAGCAGGAAAAGTCAAGGGGGAAGGGCGAATCAGCCCCAGCATTTT.

The chain is built from TRBV7-8 and TRBJ1-3; 10 nucleotides line up with TRBD1. This CDR3 comprises 15 residues. Germline loops: CDR1 SGHVS, CDR2 FQNEAQ. Trimming removed 3 bases from V and 1 base from J; junction bases left unmatched: 0. The CDR3, as DNA: TGTGCCAGCAGCTTGGGACAGGGGTCTGGAAACACCATATATTTT. Translating gives CASSLGQGSGNTIYF.

This clone was counted between two and nine times. The rearrangement links TRBV5-1 to TRBJ1-1, with 10 bases that match TRBD1. CDR1 and CDR2 from the germline V gene are SGHRS and YFSETQ. The trim removed 3 bases at V and 6 bases at J, leaving 5 bases unmatched. This CDR3 comprises 14 residues. The CDR3 DNA sequence: TGCGCCAGCAGCTCCGGGACAGGGGTCCCTGAAGCTTTCTTT. Protein product: CASSSGTGVPEAFF.

This rearrangement joins TRBV9 to TRBJ1-3; 9 bases match TRBD1. Per germline, CDR1 SGDLS and CDR2 YYNGEE. This CDR3 has 15 amino acids. J gave up 3 bases and V 4 bases, and 5 bases lay outside the gene matches. Written as DNA, the CDR3 is TGTGCCAGCAGCTATGACAGGGGGTATGGAAACACCATATATTTT. Residues: CASSYDRGYGNTIYF.

The V call is TRBV5-1, the J call TRBJ2-1; 9 nucleotides agree with TRBD2. The CDR3 runs to 16 residues. Germline CDR1 and CDR2: SGHRS and YFSETQ. Trimming at V came to 0 bases and at J to 4 bases, leaving 5 bases not matched to a gene. The CDR3 bases are TGCGCCAGCAGCTTGGCCCCGCGGGGGGGGTACAATGAGCAGTTCTTC. Protein product: CASSLAPRGGYNEQFF.

The count of this clone is one. This sequence joins TRBV28 and TRBJ1-6; D not certain. Between the trimmed V and J ends, which lost 5 bases and 9 bases, there was a span of 8 bases. This CDR3 is 12 amino acids long. The V gene's germline CDR1 is MDHEN and CDR2 SYDVKM. The CDR3 DNA reads as TGTGCCAGCAGTGAGAGTGGTTCACCCCTCCACTTT. This gives the protein CASSESGSPLHF.

J is TRBJ2-7 and V is TRBV6-5; D is perhaps TRBD2 (6 bases). V was trimmed by 2 bases and J by 6 bases, leaving 11 bases between them. There are 13 residues in the CDR3. Germline V CDR1 and CDR2: MNHEY, SVGAGI. CDR3 coding DNA: TGTGCCAGCAGTTACGCGGGGAGAAGCGAGCAGTACTTC. Translating it yields CASSYAGRSEQYF.

The V gene is TRBV3-1 (or the pseudogene TRBV3-2), the J gene TRBJ2-2, with TRBD2 matching over 8 bases. The ends lost 3 bases at V and 6 bases at J; junction bases unmatched: 3. The CDR3 runs 14 residues. The germline gives CDR1 LGHDT, CDR2 YNNKEL (reference sequence). CDR3 coding DNA: TGTGCCAGCAGCCAGTTCGGGGGGGCCGGGGAGCTGTTTTTT. Residues: CASSQFGGAGELFF.

CDR3 region: CASSELAGSNQPQHF. The CDR3 nucleotides read TGTGCCAGCAGTGAACTTGCAGGGAGCAATCAGCCCCAGCATTTT. The chain employs TRBV6-1 and TRBJ1-5; weak D call: TRBD1 (5 bases). Trimming pared 2 bases from V and 1 base from J, leaving 9 bases between. This CDR3 spans 15 amino acids. Germline loops: CDR1 MNHNS, CDR2 SASEGT.

The chain couples TRBV3-1 (or the pseudogene TRBV3-2) to TRBJ2-2, with 8 nucleotides matching TRBD2. With 1 base clipped from V and 1 base from J, the junction kept 5 bases outside the gene matches. Per the germline V gene, CDR1 is LGHDT and CDR2 is YNNKEL (reference sequence). This CDR3 comprises 17 residues. CDR3 in amino acids: CASSQGSLAGNTGELFF. CDR3 nucleotide sequence: TGTGCCAGCAGCCAAGGGAGTCTAGCGGGGAACACCGGGGAGCTGTTTTTT.

The chain couples TRBV3-1 (or the pseudogene TRBV3-2) to TRBJ2-2, with 7 bases aligning to TRBD1. Germline CDR1 is LGHDT and CDR2 is YNNKEL (reference sequence). CDR3 length: 15 amino acids. The V and J ends lost 4 bases and 5 bases, in that order; junction bases with no gene match: 7. This CDR3 is CASSPTDRLTGELFF. CDR3 nucleotides: TGTGCCAGCAGCCCGACGGACAGGCTAACCGGGGAGCTGTTTTTT.

The chain couples TRBV19 to TRBJ1-2; 11 positions agree with TRBD1. With 6 bases clipped from V and 7 bases from J, the junction kept 7 bases outside the gene matches. CDR1 and CDR2 (germline): LNHDA, SQIVND (reference sequence). The CDR3 covers 14 residues. As DNA, the CDR3 is TGTGCCAGTAGCTCTACCGGGACAGGGGGTGGCTACACCTTC. Translation gives CASSSTGTGGGYTF.

The chain couples TRBV6-5 to TRBJ1-2; the D gene is possibly TRBD1 (5 bases). The length of the CDR3 is 16 residues. Trimming left V 4 bases short and J 4 bases short, with 19 bases between. Germline loops: CDR1 MNHEY, CDR2 SVGAGI. The CDR3 DNA reads TGTGCCAGCAGTTCCTACCACGGGGGGGACTTCTATGGCTACACCTTC. Amino acid sequence: CASSSYHGGDFYGYTF.

The V gene is TRBV7-6, the J gene TRBJ2-1, with TRBD1 matching over 12 bases. CDR3 length equals 15 residues. The germline gives CDR1 SGHVS, CDR2 FNYEAQ. Unmatched junction bases numbered 4, after V lost 3 bases and J lost 7 bases. CDR3 sequence: CASSFRDRGLNEQFF. CDR3 nucleotides: TGTGCCAGCAGCTTTCGGGACAGGGGGCTGAATGAGCAGTTCTTC.

This chain links TRBV21-1 with TRBJ1-5. TRBV21-1 is annotated as a pseudogene. This CDR3 comprises 14 residues. This chain's CDR3 is CASSSNWYNQPQHF. CDR3 sequence (DNA): TGTGCCAGCAGCAGCAACTGGTACAATCAGCCCCAGCATTTT.

The genes are TRBV2 and TRBJ1-1, with 9 bases lining up with TRBD1. This CDR3 region has 14 residues. Germline V gene data show CDR1 as SNHLY and CDR2 as FYNNEI. V gave up 3 bases and J gave up 6 bases; unmatched junction bases: 5. The DNA of the CDR3 is TGTGCCAGCAGTGAGGGGACAGGGTTGGCTGAAGCTTTCTTT. As protein: CASSEGTGLAEAFF.

The chain combines TRBV5-1 with TRBJ1-2, with 7 bases fitting TRBD1. Trimming at V came to 4 bases and at J to 8 bases, leaving 11 bases not matched to a gene. The CDR3 totals 14 residues. CDR1 SGHRS and CDR2 YFSETQ come from the germline V gene. The CDR3 nucleotides read TGCGCCAGCAGCCCGACAATAGACAGGGAAGGCTACACCTTC. Translating gives CASSPTIDREGYTF.